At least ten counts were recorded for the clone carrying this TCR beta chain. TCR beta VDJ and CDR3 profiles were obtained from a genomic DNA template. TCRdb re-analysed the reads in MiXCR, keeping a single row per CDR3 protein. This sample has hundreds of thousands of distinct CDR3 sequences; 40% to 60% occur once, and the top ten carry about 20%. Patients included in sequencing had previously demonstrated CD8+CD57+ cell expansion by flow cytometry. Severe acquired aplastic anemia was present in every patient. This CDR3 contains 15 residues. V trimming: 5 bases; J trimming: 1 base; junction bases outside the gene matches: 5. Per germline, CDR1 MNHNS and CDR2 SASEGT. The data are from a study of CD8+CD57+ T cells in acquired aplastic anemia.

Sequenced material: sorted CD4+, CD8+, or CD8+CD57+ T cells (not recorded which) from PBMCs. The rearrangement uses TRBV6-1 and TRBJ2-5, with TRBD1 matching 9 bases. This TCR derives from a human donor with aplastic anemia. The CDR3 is CASSRDRGSQETQYF. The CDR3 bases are TGTGCCAGCAGTAGAGACAGGGGGAGCCAAGAGACCCAGTACTTC.